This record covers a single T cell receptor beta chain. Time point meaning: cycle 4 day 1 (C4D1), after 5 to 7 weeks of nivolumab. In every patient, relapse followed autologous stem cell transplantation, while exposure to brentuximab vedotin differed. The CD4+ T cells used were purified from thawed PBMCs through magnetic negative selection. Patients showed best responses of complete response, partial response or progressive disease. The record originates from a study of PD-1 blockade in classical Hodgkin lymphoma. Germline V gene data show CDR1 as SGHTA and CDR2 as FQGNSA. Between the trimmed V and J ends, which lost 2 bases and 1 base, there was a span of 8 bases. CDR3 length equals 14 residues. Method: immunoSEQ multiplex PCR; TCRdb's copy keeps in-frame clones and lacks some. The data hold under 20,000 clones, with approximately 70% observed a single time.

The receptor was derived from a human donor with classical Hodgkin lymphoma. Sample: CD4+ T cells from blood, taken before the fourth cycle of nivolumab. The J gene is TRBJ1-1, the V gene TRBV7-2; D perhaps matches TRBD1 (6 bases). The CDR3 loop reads CASSLRQENTEAFF. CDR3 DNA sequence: TGTGCCAGCAGCTTACGACAGGAGAACACTGAAGCTTTCTTT.